Reported below is one TCR beta chain. This clone was seen just once. What antigen it recognizes has not been identified. No base-level quality is on record; no much larger clone is a single base apart. The data were taken from a study of glioma-infiltrating T cells after dendritic cell vaccination (dated by TCRdb to 2016 to 2017). Turning to the overall study: The cohort included about 15 glioblastoma patients drawn from Phase I and II dendritic cell vaccination trials, of whom 9 were newly diagnosed and 6 had recurrent disease. Patients received autologous tumor lysate-pulsed dendritic cell vaccination between 2003 and 2012. The vaccine consisted of monocyte-derived dendritic cells cultured approximately 7 days with IL-4 and GM-CSF, then pulsed overnight with autologous tumor lysate. Each patient was given three intradermal dendritic cell vaccine injections, spaced two weeks apart, in the arm below the axilla. Tumor-infiltrating lymphocyte content was quantified and tumor and blood repertoires were compared in dendritic cell-vaccinated glioblastoma patients by deep sequencing of TCR beta CDR3 regions. Survival after dendritic cell vaccination was correlated with TCR sequencing metrics such as TIL content and the overlap between tumor and blood repertoires.

From a lookup of the germline V gene, CDR1 and CDR2 are KGHSH and LQKENI. Inclusive of the bounding cysteine and phenylalanine, the CDR3 is 15 residues long. Only CDR3 DNA is held: 45 bases, read in frame from base 1. The trim is 3 bases for V and 0 bases for J, with a gap of 11 bases between the germline ends. The immunoSEQ assay amplified TCRB CDR3 regions from approximately 1.8 micrograms of genomic DNA, or from all available DNA when less than that amount was available. Multiplex PCR used 60 forward primers for TCR V beta segments and 13 reverse primers for J beta segments. To estimate the number of reads per starting template, synthetic control templates were added to each sample at limiting dilution. Reads of 87 bp were generated by sequencing on the Illumina HiSeq System. The study's own analysis went as follows. To remove PCR and sequencing errors, closely related sequences were merged with a nearest neighbor algorithm. TCR overlap was defined as the percentage of unique tumor TCR beta sequences that were also present in the same patient's peripheral blood. As stored in TCRdb, this immuneACCESS dataset retains in-frame rearrangements with V and J assigned. A fraction of the clones does not appear; measured against another copy, unresolved V genes explain less than half of the discrepancy, and the remainder lacks a known reason. The V and J calls and clone size are taken from that table; D and trimming were inferred from the DNA. For this sample there are nearly 85,000 clones; 70% to 90% appear just once. In total, the top ten clones hold about 3% of the sample.

Overall study outcomes, separate from this receptor: The cohort was small and heterogeneous, few patients had complete blood and tumor sets, and even fewer had initial-recurrent tumor pairs. The three-group TCR overlap response model was characterized as speculative, and prospective validation of the model was stated to be required. Higher estimated pretreatment TIL content predicted longer time to progression and overall survival after dendritic cell vaccination. TCR clonality showed no direct relationship with survival, which suggests that a diverse polyclonal response may be important.

Patients were selected for having adequate residual fresh-frozen tumor tissue and more than two years of available survival data. Although molecular status otherwise differed among the glioblastoma patients, no patient had an isocitrate dehydrogenase mutation. PBMC collection took place before vaccination, two weeks after the third vaccination, and at tumor progression if progression occurred. The Qiagen DNeasy Blood extraction Kit was used for extraction of genomic DNA. The clonotype originates from a human donor with glioblastoma. The sequencing here drew on blood, taken before dendritic cell vaccination. This receptor chain uses TRBV18 and TRBJ1-2; no D gene can be assigned with confidence. CDR3 loop: CASSPYHETNYGYTF. At the DNA level, the sequence is TGTGCCAGCTCACCTTACCACGAGACTAACTATGGCTACACCTTC.